This note documents a single T cell receptor beta chain sequence. Germline loops: CDR1 SNHLY, CDR2 FYNNEI. The CDR3 runs to 15 residues. The J segment lost 3 bases and the V segment lost 2 bases, leaving 2 bases of the junction unmatched. The data are from a study of cytomegalovirus exposure and HLA in healthy donors. The PCR ran on 60 Vbeta and 13 Jbeta primers. Here immunoSEQ multiplex PCR was the method, and the copy in TCRdb shows in-frame clones only, minus some. The top ten clones hold roughly 1.6% of a sample with over 150,000 clones, 82% of them seen once. This rearrangement joins TRBV2 to TRBJ2-1, with TRBD2 matching 9 bases. The specimen sequenced was PBMCs. The sequence derives from a girl aged 10-17 years in good health and CMV-seropositive. In DNA form, the CDR3 reads TGTGCCAGCAGTGAACTAGCGGGGATCTACAATGAGCAGTTCTTC. Amino acid sequence: CASSELAGIYNEQFF.